This T cell receptor beta chain was sequenced during a study of blood T cell repertoires in COVID-19. The CDR3 sequence is 12 residues long. Germline CDR1 and CDR2: MDHEN and SYDVKM. V lost 7 bases, J lost 7 bases, and 13 bases lay in between. Assay used: immunoSEQ multiplex PCR; TCRdb lists only in-frame clones, some missing. Of 150,000 to 200,000 clones in the sample, around 85% were seen once. The V and J genes are TRBV28 and TRBJ1-2; maybe TRBD1 (6 bases). Input material: peripheral blood. This receptor was taken from a man in his sixties with acute or convalescent COVID-19. This chain's CDR3 is CASKLGAGGYTF. The CDR3 bases are TGTGCCAGCAAATTGGGGGCGGGTGGCTACACCTTC.